This passage covers 10 T cell receptor beta chains from one sample sequenced in a study of beta chain features in type 1 diabetes. Expressed TCRB transcripts were sequenced, since all the RNA that had been isolated was reverse transcribed. TCRdb keeps only in-frame clones here, not all; method: immunoSEQ multiplex PCR. In the table there are approximately 150,000 clones, 9% to 10% of which are singletons. Sequencing used central memory CD4+ T cells from blood. Receptors originate from a woman aged 40 to 50 in good health.

The rearrangement joins TRBV5-1 to TRBJ1-2, with 8 nucleotides matching TRBD1. This CDR3 is built from 14 residues. Per germline, CDR1 SGHRS and CDR2 YFSETQ. Unmatched junction bases numbered 10, after V lost 4 bases and J lost 8 bases. In nucleotides, the CDR3 is TGCGCCAGCAGCCCATCCCCAGGGGGCGCGGGCTACACCTTC. Its translation: CASSPSPGGAGYTF. Full variable domain (outside the CDR3, taken from reference TRBV5-1 and TRBJ1-2): KAGVTQTPRYLIKTRGQQVTLSCSPISGHRSVSWYQQTPGQGLQFLFEYFSETQRNKGNFPGRFSGRQFSNSRSEMNVSTLELGDSALYLCASSPSPGGAGYTFGSGTRLTVV.

A few counts support this clone. This sequence joins TRBV6-6 and TRBJ1-4; D is possibly TRBD1 (5 bases). V was clipped by 5 bases and J by 8 bases, with 9 bases between them. Germline V CDR1 and CDR2: MNHNY, SVGAGI (reference sequence). This CDR3 comprises 12 residues. The CDR3 sequence: CASSHNREKLFF. CDR3 coding DNA: TGTGCCAGCAGTCATAACAGGGAAAAACTGTTTTTT.

This clone was seen at least ten times. The rearrangement uses TRBV27 and TRBJ1-6; 10 positions match TRBD1. V dropped 7 bases and J dropped 6; count of bases not matched to a gene: 3. This CDR3 has 14 residues. Germline CDR1 reads MNHEY; CDR2 reads SMNVEV (reference sequence). In nucleotides, the CDR3 is TGTGCCAGCACCCGGGACAGGGGTAATTCACCCCTCCACTTT. Amino acid sequence: CASTRDRGNSPLHF.

This chain uses TRBV5-4 with TRBJ1-1; D might be TRBD1 (5 bases). The V end lost 3 bases, the J end lost 0 bases, and 9 bases lay between the germline ends. Germline V gives CDR1 SGHNT, CDR2 YYREEE (reference sequence). CDR3 size: 14 residues. CDR3: CASSSRQMNTEAFF. CDR3 sequence (DNA): TGTGCCAGCAGCTCCCGACAGATGAACACTGAAGCTTTCTTT.

This clone was recorded at least ten times. The V call is TRBV7-2, the J call TRBJ2-3; the match to TRBD2 covers 15 bases. V was clipped by 5 bases and J by 5 bases; unmatched bases: 8. Germline values: CDR1 SGHTA, CDR2 FQGNSA. This CDR3 region has 17 residues. In nucleotides, the CDR3 is TGTGCCAGCAGCCCCTGGACTAGCGGGGGGGGGAGAGATACGCAGTATTTT. It yields the protein CASSPWTSGGGRDTQYF. The variable domain in full, with the rest retrieved from reference TRBV7-2 and TRBJ2-3, is GAGVSQSPSNKVTEKGKDVELRCDPISGHTALYWYRQSLGQGLEFLIYFQGNSAPDKSGLPSDRFSAERTGGSVSTLTIQRTQQEDSAVYLCASSPWTSGGGRDTQYFGPGTRLTVL.

Regarding this clone: One end of the junction does not line up with germline, which may come from a read error. The chain is built from TRBV7-7 and TRBJ2-5; D may be TRBD2 (5 bases). The CDR3 length is 14 residues. Germline CDR1 is SSHAT and CDR2 is FNYEAQ (reference sequence). CDR3 nucleotide sequence: TGTGCTAGCAGCACCGGGATTCCCGGAGAGACCCAGTACTTC. Translated, it gives CASSTGIPGETQYF.

The rearrangement uses TRBV19 and TRBJ1-1; the D gene is possibly TRBD1 (5 bases). The V gene lost 5 bases and the J gene lost 7 bases, with 20 bases spanning the gap. CDR3 length: 15 residues. CDR1 and CDR2 (germline): LNHDA, SQIVND (reference sequence). CDR3 in amino acids: CASSSRGGYALEAFF. The CDR3 DNA reads TGTGCCAGTAGTTCACGGGGGGGATACGCCCTTGAAGCTTTCTTT. Filled out from reference TRBV19 and TRBJ1-1, the complete variable domain reads DGGITQSPKYLFRKEGQNVTLSCEQNLNHDAMYWYRQDPGQGLRLIYYSQIVNDFQKGDIAEGYSVSREKKESFPLTVTSAQKNPTAFYLCASSSRGGYALEAFFGQGTRLTVV.

As DNA, the CDR3 is TGTGCCAGCAGCCGCAGGGGGCGCGCCTATGGCTACACCTTC. Amino acid sequence: CASSRRGRAYGYTF. This chain joins TRBV7-9 and TRBJ1-2, with 8 nucleotides matching TRBD1. Trimming cost V 5 bases and J 4 bases; bases outside gene matches: 6. Germline CDR1 and CDR2: SEHNR and FQNEAQ (reference sequence). The CDR3 has 14 amino acids.

This clone was seen more than once but under ten times. The chain combines TRBV9 with TRBJ2-4; 8 bases align to TRBD2. Germline V CDR1 and CDR2: SGDLS, YYNGEE. Trimming took 2 bases from V and 1 from J; bases not matched to a gene: 2. The CDR3 totals 15 residues. CDR3 nucleotide sequence: TGTGCCAGCAGCGTCGGGGGGGCCGCCAAAAACATTCAGTACTTC. This gives the protein CASSVGGAAKNIQYF.

This clone was seen a handful of times. The chain is built from TRBV5-1 and TRBJ2-5; 7 nucleotides agree with TRBD1. Trimming cost V 1 base and J 1 base; bases outside gene matches: 4. CDR3 size: 15 residues. Germline CDR1 reads SGHRS; CDR2 reads YFSETQ. The chain's CDR3 is CASSLSGQLQETQYF. DNA for the CDR3: TGCGCCAGCAGCTTGTCGGGACAGCTCCAAGAGACCCAGTACTTC.